This TCR beta chain comes out of a study of blood T cells in healthy people across ages. The use of a sample-barcoded 5' primer and a J-beta primer mix characterized a second PCR of roughly 6 to 11 cycles. Using its own MiXCR run on the 5' RACE reads, TCRdb lists one record per CDR3 protein. Seen here are over 450,000 distinct CDR3 sequences, less than 25% observed once, and the top ten hold just under 9%. The germline gives CDR1 DFQATT, CDR2 SNEGSKA (reference sequence). The CDR3 spans 16 residues. Trimming removed 3 bases from V and 0 bases from J, with 15 bases in between. These records were also assigned to another study, of T cells of mothers and their children.

The TCR originated in a boy between 10 and 17 years old in good health. The rearrangement joins TRBV20-1 to TRBJ1-3, with unresolved D. The sample consisted of blood. The CDR3 nucleotides are TGCAGTGCTAGTCACTCGTCCACCTTCTCTGGAAACACCATATATTTT. It is translated as CSASHSSTFSGNTIYF.